This TCR beta chain was sequenced for a study of blood T cell repertoires in COVID-19. Repertoires were generated with immunoSEQ multiplex PCR, while TCRdb's copy carries only in-frame clones and drops some. This sample has 130,000 or so clones, with around 80% found just once. This CDR3 contains 13 residues. V lost 2 bases, J lost 4 bases, and 1 base stayed unmatched. Germline V gives CDR1 GTSNPN, CDR2 SVGIG (reference sequence). The rearrangement joins TRBV30 to TRBJ2-3; 9 nucleotides align to TRBD1. This TCR was recovered from a man in his forties or fifties with acute COVID-19. Sequences were obtained from PBMCs or T cells enriched from blood (not recorded which). Written as DNA, the CDR3 is TGTGCCTGGAGTCACAGGGGGCCAGATACGCAGTATTTT. This encodes CAWSHRGPDTQYF.